The 10 T cell receptor beta chains reported below all come from one sample, sequenced in a study of blood T cell repertoires in COVID-19. Sequencing used immunoSEQ multiplex PCR; TCRdb keeps in-frame clones, though not all of them. The sample carries about 14,000 clones, 75% to 90% recorded once. The sequenced sample was peripheral blood. These receptors were taken from a man aged 50 or older with active COVID-19.

This rearrangement joins TRBV25-1 to TRBJ1-2; D is undetermined. The CDR3 spans 11 residues. The germline V gene has CDR1 MGHDK and CDR2 SYGVNS. The V end lost 6 bases, the J end lost 9 bases, and 11 bases lay between the germline ends. DNA for the CDR3: TGTGCCAGCAGCTTCGGTACGAGCTACACCTTC. Residues: CASSFGTSYTF.

The chain carries TRBV6-2 or TRBV6-3 and TRBJ1-3, with a weak D call TRBD1 (5 bases). Trimming removed 1 base at V and 0 bases at J, with 13 bases between. The CDR3 loop spans 17 amino acids. CDR1 MNHEY and CDR2 SVGEGT come from the germline V gene. CDR3 coding DNA: TGTGCCAGCAGTTACTTTTTACAGGCGAGCTCTGGAAACACCATATATTTT. The encoded protein is CASSYFLQASSGNTIYF.

The chain combines TRBV6-2 or TRBV6-3 with TRBJ1-6, with 8 positions matching TRBD1. Germline V gene sequence: CDR1 MNHEY, CDR2 SVGEGT. The CDR3 extends over 15 amino acids. With V trimmed by 4 bases and J by 10 bases, 9 bases remained unmatched. In DNA, the CDR3 is TGTGCCAGCAGTTCCGGACAGGGAATGGGCTCACCCCTCCACTTT. Translating gives CASSSGQGMGSPLHF.

This clone is termed medium-sized. The chain combines TRBV6-2 or TRBV6-3 with TRBJ2-6; D may be TRBD2 (5 bases). The V gene lost 5 bases and the J gene lost 4 bases, with 12 bases spanning the gap. The CDR3 is 15 amino acids. CDR1 is MNHEY, CDR2 SVGEGT, per germline. The CDR3 DNA reads TGTGCCAGCAGTACCCGACCGGGGGGGGCCAACGTCCTGACTTTC. Encoded protein: CASSTRPGGANVLTF.

The CDR3 nucleotides read TGTGCCAGTAGTCGGGACAGGGGAAGGAATGGCTACACCTTC. Its translation: CASSRDRGRNGYTF. The V gene is TRBV19, the J gene TRBJ1-2; TRBD1 agrees at 10 bases. Germline V gene sequence: CDR1 LNHDA, CDR2 SQIVND (reference sequence). This CDR3 is built from 14 residues. V shed 5 bases and J 6 bases; nucleotides not matched to a gene: 6.

The chain couples TRBV5-1 to TRBJ1-1; possibly TRBD1 for D (6 bases). Deletions cut 0 bases from V and 6 bases from J, with 9 bases between. This CDR3 has 13 amino acids. The germline CDR1 and CDR2 sequences are SGHRS and YFSETQ. The CDR3, as DNA: TGCGCCAGCAGCTTGGGGGGGCACGCTGAAGCTTTCTTT. It is translated as CASSLGGHAEAFF. Together with reference TRBV5-1 and TRBJ1-1, the CDR3 gives the full variable domain: KAGVTQTPRYLIKTRGQQVTLSCSPISGHRSVSWYQQTPGQGLQFLFEYFSETQRNKGNFPGRFSGRQFSNSRSEMNVSTLELGDSALYLCASSLGGHAEAFFGQGTRLTVV.

For this clone: This sample includes further DNA sequences coding for the same CDR3. This chain links TRBV12-3 or TRBV12-4 with TRBJ1-5; D uncertain. V lost 2 bases, J lost 4 bases, and 6 bases lay in between. CDR3 length equals 13 residues. The CDR3, as DNA: TGTGCCAGCAGTTTACAGATGAATCAGCCCCAGCATTTT. Translating it yields CASSLQMNQPQHF.

The V call is TRBV5-4, the J call TRBJ2-5; a possible D gene is TRBD1 (8 bases). The CDR3 is 17 residues long. The ends were cut back, 4 bases at V and 4 bases at J, with 23 bases in the middle. Germline lookup yields CDR1 SGHNT and CDR2 YYREEE (reference sequence). The CDR3 bases are TGTGCCAGCAGCCCCGGGGGGACAGGAATCACCTCAGAGACCCAGTACTTC. This gives the protein CASSPGGTGITSETQYF.

The rearrangement joins TRBV7-8 to TRBJ2-3; weak D call: TRBD2 (6 bases). Germline-derived CDR1 and CDR2 are SGHVS and FQNEAQ. This CDR3 is 17 amino acids long. The V gene lost 1 base and the J gene lost 3 bases, with 17 bases spanning the gap. Here the CDR3 DNA reads TGTGCCAGCAGCTTAGGGGGCCCGGGACTCATAACAGATACGCAGTATTTT. It translates to CASSLGGPGLITDTQYF.

The chain uses TRBV5-4 and TRBJ2-2; TRBD2 matches 10 bases. CDR3 length equals 16 residues. Germline loops: CDR1 SGHNT, CDR2 YYREEE (reference sequence). The junction had 4 bases not matched to a gene; V was cut back by 4 bases and J by 1 base. The CDR3 DNA reads as TGTGCCAGCAGCCCTAGGACTAGCGGGAACACCGGGGAGCTGTTTTTT. Residues: CASSPRTSGNTGELFF.